These 23 T cell receptor beta chains share one sample of origin, sequenced in a study of T cell responses to AZD1222 COVID-19 vaccine. Generated by immunoSEQ multiplex PCR, the TCRdb table keeps only in-frame clones and is missing some. The sample lists around 140,000 clones; approximately 90% were seen once. Sequencing used peripheral blood, obtained on day 0 of AZD1222 vaccination. The receptors were sampled from an adult in good health.

The chain employs TRBV14 and TRBJ1-2; 7 nucleotides align to TRBD1. The germline V gene encodes CDR1 SGHDN and CDR2 FVKESK. This CDR3 has 16 residues. Trimming at V came to 4 bases and at J to 3 bases, leaving 11 bases not matched to a gene. CDR3 protein: CASSPSGQVHYYGYTF. In DNA, the CDR3 is TGTGCCAGCAGCCCCTCAGGACAGGTTCACTACTATGGCTACACCTTC.

This chain uses TRBV5-1 with TRBJ1-2; no reliable D call. V dropped 1 base and J dropped 1 base, with 23 bases sitting between them. The length of the CDR3 is 19 residues. The germline CDR1 and CDR2 sequences are SGHRS and YFSETQ. CDR3 in DNA: TGCGCCAGCAGCTTGCCGCAACTTATCAGGAAAGCAAATAACTATGGCTACACCTTC. Translated: CASSLPQLIRKANNYGYTF.

The chain couples TRBV6-2 or TRBV6-3 to TRBJ2-5, with D possibly called TRBD1 or TRBD2 (5 bases each). The V and J ends lost 2 bases and 1 base respectively, with 8 bases between them. In germline, CDR1 is MNHEY, CDR2 SVGEGT. The CDR3 is 14 amino acids. The CDR3 protein is CASSYVGVQETQYF. CDR3 bases: TGTGCCAGCAGTTACGTGGGGGTCCAAGAGACCCAGTACTTC.

This clone was seen just once. The chain carries TRBV10-3 and TRBJ2-3, with D possibly TRBD2 on 7 matching bases. Germline V gives CDR1 ENHRY, CDR2 SYGVKD. The CDR3 length is 15 residues. V dropped 6 bases and J dropped 2 bases, with 15 bases sitting between them. CDR3 DNA sequence: TGTGCCATCAGCCTAACGGGGGGCCCCACAGATACGCAGTATTTT. It is translated as CAISLTGGPTDTQYF.

V usage is TRBV10-3 and J usage is TRBJ1-2; perhaps TRBD1 as D (5 bases). The germline CDR1 and CDR2 sequences are ENHRY and SYGVKD. The CDR3 length is 16 residues. V lost 0 bases and J 1 base, leaving 12 bases between the germline ends. DNA of the CDR3: TGTGCCATCAGTGAGTCGGGGGGACGGCTTAACTATGGCTACACCTTC. Its protein is CAISESGGRLNYGYTF.

The J gene is TRBJ2-7, the V gene TRBV3-1 (or the pseudogene TRBV3-2), with D perhaps TRBD1 or TRBD2 (5 bases each). The CDR3 extends over 17 amino acids. The V and J ends lost 3 bases and 0 bases respectively, with 18 bases between them. Germline V gives CDR1 LGHDT, CDR2 YNNKEL (reference sequence). This CDR3 reads CASSHGTEETFSYEQYF. CDR3 coding DNA: TGTGCCAGCAGCCACGGGACGGAAGAAACCTTCTCCTACGAGCAGTACTTC.

This chain joins TRBV6-4 and TRBJ1-2; TRBD1 aligns across 8 bases. Germline V gene data show CDR1 as MRHNA and CDR2 as SNTAGT. V lost 0 bases to trimming and J lost 4 bases; unmatched junction nucleotides: 7. The CDR3 has 16 amino acids. CDR3 coding DNA: TGTGCCAGCAGTGACTCGAACGCAGGGGGCCCCTATGGCTACACCTTC. Its translation: CASSDSNAGGPYGYTF.

This chain joins TRBV18 and TRBJ1-5; 9 bases line up with TRBD1. The J segment lost 0 bases and the V segment lost 3 bases, leaving 9 bases of the junction unmatched. The CDR3 length is 18 residues. Germline CDR1 is KGHSH and CDR2 is LQKENI. CDR3 sequence reads: CASSPPGQGSTSNQPQHF. CDR3 nucleotide sequence: TGTGCCAGCTCACCCCCGGGACAGGGATCCACTAGCAATCAGCCCCAGCATTTT.

The rearrangement uses TRBV24-1 and TRBJ2-1, with 8 bases fitting TRBD1. The germline V gene has CDR1 KGHDR and CDR2 SFDVKD. The CDR3 runs to 16 residues. Trimming at V came to 3 bases and at J to 0 bases, leaving 3 bases not matched to a gene. The CDR3 DNA is TGTGCCACCAGTGATCATGGACAGGGCTCCTACAATGAGCAGTTCTTC. Residues: CATSDHGQGSYNEQFF.

The gene calls are TRBV5-1 and TRBJ1-2, with D possibly being TRBD1 (5 bases). The germline V gene has CDR1 SGHRS and CDR2 YFSETQ. The CDR3 has 15 amino acids. V lost 0 bases to trimming and J lost 4 bases, with 13 bases between them. Here the CDR3 DNA reads TGCGCCAGCAGCTTGGTCGGGACCGGAGGCTATGGCTACACCTTC. Its translation: CASSLVGTGGYGYTF.

This chain connects TRBV29-1 to TRBJ1-2; no clear D gene. Trimming cost V 7 bases and J 1 base, with 7 bases left between them. CDR3 length equals 11 residues. The germline V gene has CDR1 SQVTM and CDR2 ANQGSEA. The CDR3 DNA reads TGCAGCGCACTAAGTAACTATGGCTACACCTTC. Translation gives CSALSNYGYTF.

The CDR3 DNA reads TGTGCCAGCAGTAGACGTGGGGCTTTGGGCACTGAAGCTTTCTTT. It yields the protein CASSRRGALGTEAFF. The chain recombines TRBV28 with TRBJ1-1, with D maybe TRBD1 (5 bases). V lost 5 bases and J 4 bases, leaving 17 bases between the germline ends. The CDR3 is 15 residues long. Germline loops: CDR1 MDHEN, CDR2 SYDVKM.

This chain connects TRBV9 to TRBJ2-5, with 9 bases matching TRBD2. Germline CDR1 SGDLS, CDR2 YYNGEE. The CDR3 runs 15 residues. Unmatched junction bases numbered 2, after V lost 0 bases and J lost 2 bases. For the CDR3, the DNA is TGTGCCAGCAGCGTAGCTAGCGGGGTGCAAGAGACCCAGTACTTC. This codes for CASSVASGVQETQYF.

The CDR3 DNA reads as TGTGCCAGCAGTGACTCGAAACAGGTGGTGTTCTTC. Its protein is CASSDSKQVVFF. This chain uses TRBV6-4 with TRBJ2-1; TRBD1 is a possible D gene (5 bases). The CDR3 has 12 residues. Per the germline V gene, CDR1 is MRHNA and CDR2 is SNTAGT. V lost 0 bases, J lost 15 bases, and 12 bases lay in between.

This chain links TRBV25-1 with TRBJ2-5, with D unresolved. CDR3 length: 9 amino acids. The germline V and J ends were trimmed by 8 bases and 2 bases, with 0 bases remaining between them. Germline-derived CDR1 and CDR2 are MGHDK and SYGVNS. In DNA, the CDR3 is TGTGCCAGCCAAGAGACCCAGTACTTC. Translating it yields CASQETQYF.

The V gene is TRBV10-3, the J gene TRBJ1-6; no definite D call. V was clipped by 4 bases and J by 0 bases, with 16 bases between them. The CDR3 is 18 amino acids. Germline CDR1 reads ENHRY; CDR2 reads SYGVKD. The chain's CDR3 is CAISGGDGLSSYNSPLHF. Written as DNA, the CDR3 is TGTGCCATCAGTGGGGGTGACGGCTTGAGCTCCTATAATTCACCCCTCCACTTT.

The genes are TRBV5-6 and TRBJ2-7; the D is unclear. Germline loops: CDR1 SGHDT, CDR2 YYEEEE. The CDR3 sequence is 14 residues long. V was trimmed by 4 bases and J by 2 bases, leaving 13 bases between them. Here the CDR3 reads CASSPERATYEQYF. CDR3 coding DNA: TGTGCCAGCAGCCCCGAAAGGGCAACCTACGAGCAGTACTTC.

The sample holds a few counts of this clone. The chain has TRBV4-2 and TRBJ2-1; 9 positions agree with TRBD2. Per germline, CDR1 LGHNA and CDR2 YNFKEQ. This CDR3 region has 17 residues. J was trimmed by 4 bases and V by 0 bases; bases with no gene match: 7. DNA of the CDR3: TGTGCCAGCAGCCAAGATCGTCCTAGCGGGATTTACAATGAGCAGTTCTTC. Encoded protein: CASSQDRPSGIYNEQFF.

The chain combines TRBV5-4 with TRBJ2-2, with 8 bases that match TRBD2. Germline assignment: CDR1 SGHNT and CDR2 YYREEE (reference sequence). J lost 7 bases, V lost 0 bases, and 5 bases had no gene match. The CDR3 loop spans 15 amino acids. Here the CDR3 reads CASSLEAGGGGELFF. The CDR3, as DNA: TGTGCCAGCAGCTTGGAGGCGGGGGGCGGCGGGGAGCTGTTTTTT.

The rearrangement uses TRBV2 and TRBJ1-5; D gene uncertain. This CDR3 region has 12 residues. V dropped 4 bases and J dropped 6 bases, with 7 bases sitting between them. Germline values: CDR1 SNHLY, CDR2 FYNNEI. CDR3 region: CASSGPGQPQHF. DNA of the CDR3: TGTGCCAGCAGTGGGCCGGGTCAGCCCCAGCATTTT.

The chain uses TRBV18 and TRBJ1-2, with D possibly matching TRBD1 (5 bases). Trimming removed 1 base from V and 3 bases from J, with 9 bases in between. CDR1 KGHSH and CDR2 LQKENI come from the germline V gene. This CDR3 spans 14 amino acids. The CDR3 loop is CASSPRGRDYGYTF. The CDR3 DNA reads as TGTGCCAGCTCACCACGGGGCAGGGACTATGGCTACACCTTC.

V is TRBV7-3 and J is TRBJ2-1, with TRBD1 matching over 7 bases. The germline CDR1 and CDR2 sequences are SGHTA and FQGTGA. The J segment lost 5 bases and the V segment lost 5 bases, leaving 6 bases of the junction unmatched. This CDR3 has 14 amino acids. The CDR3 is CASSRQGWNNEQFF. CDR3 bases: TGTGCCAGCAGCCGACAGGGATGGAACAATGAGCAGTTCTTC.

The chain recombines TRBV28 with TRBJ1-2, with 10 positions matching TRBD1. CDR3 size: 15 residues. The J segment lost 8 bases and the V segment lost 7 bases, leaving 13 bases of the junction unmatched. Germline lookup yields CDR1 MDHEN and CDR2 SYDVKM. The CDR3, as DNA: TGTGCCAGCACCACTAGGCGACAGGGGGCAGGGGGCTACACCTTC. Translation gives CASTTRRQGAGGYTF.